This entry is about one T cell receptor beta chain. The entry originates in a study of blood T cell repertoires in COVID-19. Some clones are missing from TCRdb's copy, which holds only in-frame ones; the method was immunoSEQ multiplex PCR. The sample carries approximately 45,000 clones, 88% recorded once. Trimming shortened V by 0 bases and J by 15 bases, and 15 bases separated the two germline ends. CDR3 length: 13 residues. Germline CDR1 reads LGHDT; CDR2 reads YNNKEL (reference sequence). The sequenced material came from peripheral blood. The sequence came from a woman between 40 and 50 years old with acute or convalescent COVID-19. V usage is TRBV3-1 (or the pseudogene TRBV3-2) and J usage is TRBJ1-3, with unresolved D. CDR3: CASSQDLSQRAYF. The CDR3, as DNA: TGTGCCAGCAGCCAAGATTTAAGCCAGAGGGCATATTTT.